A single sample is the source of the 9 T cell receptor beta chains below, sequenced in a study of blood T cell repertoires in COVID-19. The assay was immunoSEQ multiplex PCR, and TCRdb's table has in-frame clones only and misses some. The sample contains approximately 230,000 clones, roughly 87% of which appear only once. The specimen was peripheral blood. These receptors were taken from a man aged 18 to 35 with active or convalescent COVID-19.

The chain uses TRBV7-9 and TRBJ2-5; TRBD1 is a possible D gene (6 bases). V dropped 3 bases and J dropped 6 bases, with 17 bases sitting between them. This CDR3 is 15 amino acids long. Germline loops: CDR1 SEHNR, CDR2 FQNEAQ (reference sequence). In DNA, the CDR3 is TGTGCCAGCAGCTTTACAGGGATCCCGGAAAAGACCCAGTACTTC. Translation gives CASSFTGIPEKTQYF.

This chain joins TRBV30 and TRBJ1-2; D perhaps matches TRBD1 (6 bases). Per the germline V gene, CDR1 is GTSNPN and CDR2 is SVGIG (reference sequence). Trimming pared 0 bases from V and 4 bases from J, leaving 12 bases between. The CDR3 runs 14 residues. The CDR3 loop is CAWSVTGFGYGYTF. CDR3 bases: TGTGCCTGGAGTGTAACAGGGTTTGGCTATGGCTACACCTTC.

The rearrangement links TRBV3-1 (or the pseudogene TRBV3-2) to TRBJ2-1; the match to TRBD2 covers 10 bases. V lost 1 base to trimming and J lost 4 bases; unmatched junction nucleotides: 25. The germline V gene encodes CDR1 LGHDT and CDR2 YNNKEL (reference sequence). There are 23 residues in the CDR3. The CDR3 sequence: CASSQVIKGSNKKLAGSYNEQFF. In nucleotides, the CDR3 is TGTGCCAGCAGCCAAGTTATAAAGGGGTCCAATAAAAAACTAGCGGGATCTTACAATGAGCAGTTCTTC.

Remarks on this clone: Within the sample, other DNA sequences also encode this same CDR3. V and J are TRBV5-4 and TRBJ1-2; 7 bases map to TRBD1. J was trimmed by 6 bases and V by 0 bases; bases with no gene match: 2. Germline V gene lookup returns CDR1 SGHNT and CDR2 YYREEE (reference sequence). The CDR3 spans 13 residues. The CDR3 spells CASSLAGGNGYTF. CDR3 DNA: TGTGCCAGCAGCTTGGCAGGGGGTAATGGCTACACCTTC.

The chain employs TRBV28 and TRBJ2-7; the match to TRBD2 covers 8 bases. The CDR3 has 14 residues. Looked up from germline, CDR1 is MDHEN and CDR2 is SYDVKM. Trimming at V came to 3 bases and at J to 7 bases, leaving 8 bases not matched to a gene. CDR3 DNA sequence: TGTGCCAGCAGTTTTGGCGGGGGGCCGGGAGAGCAGTACTTC. Translated: CASSFGGGPGEQYF.

This chain uses TRBV7-2 with TRBJ1-4; TRBD1 matches at 12 bases. This CDR3 has 16 residues. CDR1 SGHTA and CDR2 FQGNSA come from the germline V gene. J lost 11 bases, V lost 5 bases, and 12 bases had no gene match. This chain's CDR3 is CASSERSGTGGRKLFF. For the CDR3, the DNA is TGTGCCAGCAGCGAGAGATCCGGGACAGGGGGCAGGAAACTGTTTTTT.

The CDR3 sequence: CASSLRLAGGLNSYNEQFF. DNA for the CDR3: TGTGCCAGCAGCTTACGACTAGCGGGAGGCCTTAACTCCTACAATGAGCAGTTCTTC. The chain carries TRBV7-6 and TRBJ2-1, with TRBD2 matching over 13 bases. Trimming at V came to 2 bases and at J to 0 bases, leaving 7 bases not matched to a gene. Germline CDR1 SGHVS, CDR2 FNYEAQ. CDR3 length: 19 amino acids.

The chain couples TRBV7-2 to TRBJ2-7; 9 nucleotides match TRBD1. The ends lost 5 bases at V and 4 bases at J; junction bases unmatched: 3. Per germline, CDR1 SGHTA and CDR2 FQGNSA. The CDR3 contains 13 residues. The CDR3 bases are TGTGCCAGCAGCCGGACAGGGGCGTACGAGCAGTACTTC. It specifies CASSRTGAYEQYF.

The rearrangement joins TRBV11-3 to TRBJ2-1; TRBD1 might be the D (6 bases). This CDR3 has 17 residues. CDR1 and CDR2 from the germline V gene are SGHNT and YENEEA. Trimming pared 1 base from V and 10 bases from J, leaving 23 bases between. This chain's CDR3 is CASSLGVTQGKGGEQFF. The CDR3 bases are TGTGCCAGCAGCTTAGGAGTGACACAGGGAAAGGGTGGAGAGCAGTTCTTC.